This T cell receptor beta chain was captured by sequencing in a study of cytomegalovirus exposure and HLA in healthy donors. V shed 1 base and J 7 bases; nucleotides not matched to a gene: 4. The CDR3 sequence is 15 residues long. Germline loops: CDR1 MGHRA, CDR2 YSYEKL. Note on this clone: Its target is not known.

PCR primers comprised 60 Vbeta and 13 Jbeta primers. The method was immunoSEQ multiplex PCR; TCRdb's version includes in-frame clones alone and lacks a portion of them. The data show around 110,000 clones, with roughly 79% seen just once and 1.6% held by the top ten. Regarding the study as a whole: A reported reduction in N-insertions relative to the approximately 640-donor mean was seen in an Asian-associated ancestry cluster in a later analysis.

The material sequenced was PBMCs. The rearrangement links TRBV4-1 to TRBJ2-7; 13 bases map to TRBD2. The receptor's source is a woman aged 18-29 years in good health and CMV-seronegative. In DNA, the CDR3 is TGCGCCAGCAGCCAAGGGACTAGCGGGGGTTGGGAGCAGTACTTC. Its protein is CASSQGTSGGWEQYF.